This note documents a single T cell receptor (beta chain) sequence. Antigen unknown. This sample also contains other DNA sequences that code for the same CDR3. The V gene end was trimmed by 5 bases and the J gene end by 3 bases; junction bases not matched to a gene: 8. Germline lookup yields CDR1 GTSNPN and CDR2 SVGIG (reference sequence). The CDR3 spans 16 residues. These data come from a study of T cell repertoires and HLA-DP antigens. Background on the study: Pre-culture CD4+ samples used around 1,200 ng DNA versus around 200 ng for CD137+CD4+ sorts.

The PCR primers covered 54 TRBV and 13 TRBJ segments. Libraries were prepared by immunoSEQ multiplex PCR; TCRdb keeps only in-frame clonotypes and omits some of them. The sample has around 70,000 clones, around four fifths seen once. The J gene is TRBJ2-2, the V gene TRBV30, with 11 bases identical to TRBD2. The receptor's source is a man aged 55 to 70 in good health and CMV-seronegative. Sample: CD4+ T cells from PBMCs. This CDR3 is CAWVNSGGAYTGELFF. In DNA, the CDR3 is TGTGCCTGGGTCAATAGCGGGGGGGCATACACCGGGGAGCTGTTTTTT. Using reference TRBV30 and TRBJ2-2 for the parts outside the CDR3, the full variable domain is SQTIHQWPATLVQPVGSPLSLECTVEGTSNPNLYWYRQAAGRGLQLLFYSVGIGQISSEVPQNLSASRPQDRQFILSSKKLLLSDSGFYLCAWVNSGGAYTGELFFGEGSRLTVL.